The 3 T cell receptor beta chains below come from one sample, sequenced in a study of T cell responses to AZD1222 COVID-19 vaccine. The repertoire was sequenced with immunoSEQ multiplex PCR; TCRdb's copy has only in-frame clones and lacks some. The table includes around 170,000 clones, roughly 93% detected once. Sequencing was performed on peripheral blood, taken on day 0 of AZD1222 vaccination. The receptors come from an adult in good health.

This sequence joins TRBV27 and TRBJ1-2; the D is unclear. Trimming took 6 bases from V and 2 from J, leaving 10 bases between them. CDR3 length equals 13 residues. Germline CDR1 is MNHEY and CDR2 is SMNVEV (reference sequence). CDR3 residues: CASRLDLNYGYTF. In DNA, the CDR3 is TGTGCCAGCAGGTTAGACCTCAACTATGGCTACACCTTC.

The J gene is TRBJ1-1, the V gene TRBV5-6, with D tentatively TRBD1 (5 bases). Per the germline V gene, CDR1 is SGHDT and CDR2 is YYEEEE. This CDR3 region has 13 residues. Trimming took 4 bases from V and 6 from J, leaving 13 bases between them. The CDR3 DNA follows: TGTGCCAGCAGCCCCGGGACGGACCCTGAAGCTTTCTTT. It yields the protein CASSPGTDPEAFF. The full variable domain, rest sourced from reference TRBV5-6 and TRBJ1-1, is DAGVTQSPTHLIKTRGQQVTLRCSPKSGHDTVSWYQQALGQGPQFIFQYYEEEERQRGNFPDRFSGHQFPNYSSELNVNALLLGDSALYLCASSPGTDPEAFFGQGTRLTVV.

This chain links TRBV27 with TRBJ2-7; 8 bases are a match to TRBD1. Looked up from germline, CDR1 is MNHEY and CDR2 is SMNVEV (reference sequence). Trimming took 2 bases from V and 2 from J; bases not matched to a gene: 5. The CDR3 has 15 amino acids. The CDR3 DNA reads as TGTGCCAGCAGTTTACTCCCAGGGGGCCCCTACGAGCAGTACTTC. Translation: CASSLLPGGPYEQYF.